This T cell receptor (beta chain) was identified in a study of shared clonotypes between healthy human individuals. The wider study: Three CD4 naive, three CD4 memory, two CD8 naive and one CD8 memory plate were used per donor.

Each subset's genomic DNA was split evenly across several immunoSEQ plates. Sequencing used immunoSEQ multiplex PCR; TCRdb keeps in-frame clones, though not all of them. The table records some 1 million clones, under 80% of them present only once. Concerning this clone: Its specificity is not known.

In germline, CDR1 is LGHNA, CDR2 YSLEER. The germline V and J ends were trimmed by 0 bases and 3 bases, with 12 bases remaining between them. There are 15 residues in the CDR3. Whole-study results and caveats: Clonotypes which were not shared had lower generation probabilities than clonotypes that all four donors shared.

The chain uses TRBV4-3 and TRBJ2-7; maybe TRBD2 (5 bases). The sequencing sample was made of memory CD4+ T cells sorted from blood. The subset is: CD45RA-negative fraction. The clonotype comes from a man younger than 35 in good health. The CDR3 bases are TGCGCCAGCAGCCAAGATTACGAGGGTTTCTACGAGCAGTACTTC. Translation: CASSQDYEGFYEQYF.